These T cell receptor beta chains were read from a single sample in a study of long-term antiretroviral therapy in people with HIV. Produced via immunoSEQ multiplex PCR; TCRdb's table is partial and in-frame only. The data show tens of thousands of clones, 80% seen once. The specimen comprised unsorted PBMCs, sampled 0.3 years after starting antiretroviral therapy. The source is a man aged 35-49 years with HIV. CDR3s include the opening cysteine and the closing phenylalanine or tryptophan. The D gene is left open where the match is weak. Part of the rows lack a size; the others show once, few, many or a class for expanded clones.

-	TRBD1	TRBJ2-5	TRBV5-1	CASSLRDSQETQYF	TGCGCCAGCAGCTTAAGGGACAGTCAAGAGACCCAGTACTTC
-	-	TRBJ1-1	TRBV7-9	CASSPMNTEAFF	TGTGCCAGCAGCCCCATGAACACTGAAGCTTTCTTT
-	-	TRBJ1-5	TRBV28	CASRLSVGNQPQHF	TGTGCCAGCAGATTGAGTGTCGGCAATCAGCCCCAGCATTTT
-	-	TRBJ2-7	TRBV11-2	CASSQRYEQYF	TGTGCCAGCAGCCAACGCTACGAGCAGTACTTC
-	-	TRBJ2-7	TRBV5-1	CASSFVGDSYEQYF	TGCGCCAGCAGCTTTGTCGGAGATTCCTACGAGCAGTACTTC
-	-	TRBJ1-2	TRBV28	CASSLSGWEGGYTF	TGTGCCAGCAGTTTATCGGGGTGGGAGGGTGGCTACACCTTC
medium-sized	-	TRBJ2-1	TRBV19	CASSMGWGASYNEQFF	TGTGCCAGTAGTATGGGGTGGGGCGCCTCCTACAATGAGCAGTTCTTC
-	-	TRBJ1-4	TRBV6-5	CASSYTGLIEKLFF	TGTGCCAGCAGTTACACAGGGCTCATCGAAAAACTGTTTTTT
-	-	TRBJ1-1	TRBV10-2	CASSEIQANTEAFF	TGCGCCAGCAGTGAGATTCAGGCTAACACTGAAGCTTTCTTT
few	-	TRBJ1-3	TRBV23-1	CASSDWGPGDTIYF	TGCGCCAGCAGTGATTGGGGGCCAGGGGACACCATATATTTT
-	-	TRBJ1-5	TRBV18	CASSPYGGGGQPQHF	TGTGCCAGCTCACCTTACGGCGGGGGCGGGCAGCCCCAGCATTTT
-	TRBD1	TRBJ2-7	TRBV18	CASSPTSGTGGGEQYF	TGTGCCAGCTCACCCACTTCAGGGACAGGGGGCGGCGAGCAGTACTTC
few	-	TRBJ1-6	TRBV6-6	CASSSPQGGESPLHF	TGTGCCAGCAGTTCCCCACAGGGAGGGGAATCACCCCTCCACTTT
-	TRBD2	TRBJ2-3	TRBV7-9	CASSLELAGTDTQYF	TGTGCCAGCAGCTTAGAACTAGCGGGCACAGATACGCAGTATTTT
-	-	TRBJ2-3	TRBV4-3	CASSQVDRDTQYF	TGCGCCAGCAGCCAAGTAGACCGAGATACGCAGTATTTT
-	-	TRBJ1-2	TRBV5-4	CASRSGGASFGYTF	TGTGCCAGCAGATCCGGGGGGGCAAGTTTTGGCTACACCTTC
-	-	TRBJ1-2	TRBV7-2	CASSSRTLSDYGYTF	TGTGCCAGCAGCTCCCGGACATTGTCAGACTATGGCTACACCTTC
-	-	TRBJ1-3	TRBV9	CASSEQVLSGNTIYF	TGTGCCAGCAGCGAGCAGGTCCTCTCTGGAAACACCATATATTTT
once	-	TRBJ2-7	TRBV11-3	CASSTGNLYEQYF	TGTGCCAGCAGCACCGGGAATCTCTACGAGCAGTACTTC
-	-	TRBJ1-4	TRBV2	CASSQGSTNEKLFF	TGTGCCAGCAGTCAAGGCTCAACTAATGAAAAACTGTTTTTT
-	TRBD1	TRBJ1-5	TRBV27	CASSSRNRGSNQPQHF	TGTGCCAGCAGTTCCAGGAACAGGGGTAGCAATCAGCCCCAGCATTTT
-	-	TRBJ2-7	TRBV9	CASSPEIRHYEQYF	TGTGCCAGCAGCCCCGAAATACGACATTACGAGCAGTACTTC
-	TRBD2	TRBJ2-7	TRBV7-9	CASSLARGAGSNEQYF	TGTGCCAGCAGCTTAGCGCGGGGGGCCGGATCGAACGAGCAGTACTTC
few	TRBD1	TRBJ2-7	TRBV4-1	CASSQGWTGITYEQYF	TGCGCCAGCAGCCAAGGCTGGACAGGGATTACCTACGAGCAGTACTTC
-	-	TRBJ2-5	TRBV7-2	CASSLGWGQETQYF	TGTGCCAGCAGCTTAGGGTGGGGGCAAGAGACCCAGTACTTC
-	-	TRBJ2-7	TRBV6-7	CASSHLSF	TGTGCCAGCAGTCACCTCTCTTTC
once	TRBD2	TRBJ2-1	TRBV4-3	CASSQDSGGARNEQFF	TGCGCCAGCAGCCAAGATAGCGGGGGGGCCCGCAATGAGCAGTTCTTC
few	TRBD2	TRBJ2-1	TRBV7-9	CASSLTGGRYNEQFF	TGTGCCAGCAGCTTAACGGGAGGGAGGTACAATGAGCAGTTCTTC
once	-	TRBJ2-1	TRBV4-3	CASSLISPRDEQFF	TGCGCCAGCAGCCTTATTAGCCCCAGGGATGAGCAGTTCTTC
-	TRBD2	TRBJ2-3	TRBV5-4	CASSVIAGGPTDTQYF	TGTGCCAGCAGCGTCATAGCGGGGGGTCCCACAGATACGCAGTATTTT
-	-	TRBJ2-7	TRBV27	CASSSDRPYEQYF	TGTGCCAGCAGTTCTGACAGGCCCTACGAGCAGTACTTC
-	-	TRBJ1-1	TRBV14	CASSQVWGGSEAFF	TGTGCCAGCAGCCAAGTTTGGGGAGGGAGTGAAGCTTTCTTT
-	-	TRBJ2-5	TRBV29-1	CSARRLFQETQYF	TGCAGCGCCCGAAGACTTTTCCAAGAGACCCAGTACTTC
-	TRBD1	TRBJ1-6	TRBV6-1	CASRFTGANSPLHF	TGTGCCAGCAGGTTTACAGGGGCGAATTCACCCCTCCACTTT
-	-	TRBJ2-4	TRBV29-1	CSVEGSSSNSGKNIQYF	TGCAGCGTTGAAGGTTCTTCCTCCAATAGCGGCAAAAACATTCAGTACTTC
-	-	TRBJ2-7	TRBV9	CASSVTGNPYEQYF	TGTGCCAGCAGCGTAACAGGGAACCCCTACGAGCAGTACTTC
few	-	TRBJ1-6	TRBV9	CASSVGSSYNSPLHF	TGTGCCAGCAGCGTAGGGAGCTCCTATAATTCACCCCTCCACTTT